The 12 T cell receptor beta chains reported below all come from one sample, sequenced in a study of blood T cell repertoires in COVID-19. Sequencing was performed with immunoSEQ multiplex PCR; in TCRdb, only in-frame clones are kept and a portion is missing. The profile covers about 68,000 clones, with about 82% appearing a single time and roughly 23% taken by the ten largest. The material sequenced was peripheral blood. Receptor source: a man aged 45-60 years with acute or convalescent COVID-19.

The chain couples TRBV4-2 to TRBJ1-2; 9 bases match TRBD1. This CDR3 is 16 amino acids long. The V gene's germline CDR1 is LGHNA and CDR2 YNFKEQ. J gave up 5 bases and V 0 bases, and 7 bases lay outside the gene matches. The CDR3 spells CASSQELTGGYYGYTF. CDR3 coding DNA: TGTGCCAGCAGCCAAGAACTTACAGGGGGCTATTATGGCTACACCTTC.

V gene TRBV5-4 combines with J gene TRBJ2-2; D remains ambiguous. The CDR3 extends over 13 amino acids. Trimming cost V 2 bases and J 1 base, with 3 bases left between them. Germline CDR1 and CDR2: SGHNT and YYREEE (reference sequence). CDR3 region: CASSLQNTGELFF. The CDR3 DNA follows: TGTGCCAGCAGCTTACAGAACACCGGGGAGCTGTTTTTT.

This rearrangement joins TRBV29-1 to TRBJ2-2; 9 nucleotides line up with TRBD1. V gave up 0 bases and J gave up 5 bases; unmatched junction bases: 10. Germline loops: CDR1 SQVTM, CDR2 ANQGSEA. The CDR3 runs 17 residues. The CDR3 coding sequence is TGCAGCGTTGAAGAGAGGCCACAGGGGGCGATTACCGGGGAGCTGTTTTTT. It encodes CSVEERPQGAITGELFF.

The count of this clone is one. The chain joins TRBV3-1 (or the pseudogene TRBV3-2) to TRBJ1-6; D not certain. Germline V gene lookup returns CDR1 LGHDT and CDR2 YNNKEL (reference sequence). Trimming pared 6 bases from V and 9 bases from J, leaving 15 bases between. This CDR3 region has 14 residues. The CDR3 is CASSQEGIPSPLHF. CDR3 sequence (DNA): TGTGCCAGCAGTCAGGAGGGAATCCCTTCACCCCTCCACTTT.

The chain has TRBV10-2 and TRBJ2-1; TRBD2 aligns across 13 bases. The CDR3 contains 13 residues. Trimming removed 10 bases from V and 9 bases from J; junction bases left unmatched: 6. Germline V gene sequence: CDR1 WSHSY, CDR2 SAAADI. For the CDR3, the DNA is TGCGCCACACTAGCGGGGGGGCCGGGTGAGCAGTTCTTC. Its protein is CATLAGGPGEQFF.

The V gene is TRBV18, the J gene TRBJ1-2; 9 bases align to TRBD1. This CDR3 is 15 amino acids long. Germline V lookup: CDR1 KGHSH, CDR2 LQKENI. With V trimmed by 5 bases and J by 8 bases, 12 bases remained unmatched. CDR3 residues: CASSSLQGAILGYTF. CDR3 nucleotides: TGTGCCAGCTCATCTTTACAGGGGGCTATTTTGGGCTACACCTTC.

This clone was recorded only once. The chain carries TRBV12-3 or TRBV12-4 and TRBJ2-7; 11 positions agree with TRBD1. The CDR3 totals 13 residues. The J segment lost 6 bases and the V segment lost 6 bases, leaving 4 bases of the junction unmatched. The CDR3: CASSRDRGSEQYF. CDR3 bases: TGTGCCAGCAGCCGGGACAGGGGGAGCGAGCAGTACTTC.

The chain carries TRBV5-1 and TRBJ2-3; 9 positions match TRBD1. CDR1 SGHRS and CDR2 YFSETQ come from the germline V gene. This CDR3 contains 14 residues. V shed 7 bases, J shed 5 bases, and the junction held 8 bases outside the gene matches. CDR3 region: CASGLGQGKDTQYF. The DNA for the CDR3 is TGCGCCAGCGGACTGGGACAGGGTAAAGATACGCAGTATTTT.

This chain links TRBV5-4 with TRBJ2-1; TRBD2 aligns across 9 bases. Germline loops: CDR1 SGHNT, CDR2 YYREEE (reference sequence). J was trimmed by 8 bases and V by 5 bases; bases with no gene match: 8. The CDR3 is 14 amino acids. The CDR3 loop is CASSEQRGVDEQFF. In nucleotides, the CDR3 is TGTGCCAGCAGTGAGCAGCGGGGGGTCGATGAGCAGTTCTTC.

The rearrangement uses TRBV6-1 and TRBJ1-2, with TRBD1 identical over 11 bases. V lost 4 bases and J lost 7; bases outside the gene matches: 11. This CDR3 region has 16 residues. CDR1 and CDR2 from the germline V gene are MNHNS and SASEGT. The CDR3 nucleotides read TGTGCCAGCAGTGCGACGGGACAGGGGGATGGTGGTGGCTACACCTTC. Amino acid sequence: CASSATGQGDGGGYTF.

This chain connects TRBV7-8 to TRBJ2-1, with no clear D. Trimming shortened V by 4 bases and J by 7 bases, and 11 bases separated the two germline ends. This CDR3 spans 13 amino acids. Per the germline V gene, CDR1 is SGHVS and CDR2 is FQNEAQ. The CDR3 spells CASSSGPRNEQFF. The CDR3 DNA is TGTGCCAGCAGCTCCGGTCCGAGGAATGAGCAGTTCTTC.

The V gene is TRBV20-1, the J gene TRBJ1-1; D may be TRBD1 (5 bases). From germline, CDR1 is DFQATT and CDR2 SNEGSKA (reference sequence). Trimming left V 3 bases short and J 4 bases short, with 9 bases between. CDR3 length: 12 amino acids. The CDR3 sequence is CSASRQGTEAFF. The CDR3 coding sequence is TGCAGTGCTAGTCGGCAGGGCACTGAAGCTTTCTTT.